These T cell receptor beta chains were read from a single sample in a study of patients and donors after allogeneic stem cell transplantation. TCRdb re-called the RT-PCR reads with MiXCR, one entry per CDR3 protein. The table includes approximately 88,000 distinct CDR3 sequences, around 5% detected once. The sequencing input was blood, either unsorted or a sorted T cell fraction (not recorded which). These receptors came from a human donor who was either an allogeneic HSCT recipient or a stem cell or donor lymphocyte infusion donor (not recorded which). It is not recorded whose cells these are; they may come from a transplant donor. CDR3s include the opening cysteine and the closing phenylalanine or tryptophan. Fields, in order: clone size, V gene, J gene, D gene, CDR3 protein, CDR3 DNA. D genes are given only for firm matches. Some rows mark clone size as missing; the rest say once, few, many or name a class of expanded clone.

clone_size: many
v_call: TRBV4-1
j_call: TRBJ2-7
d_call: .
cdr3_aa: CASSQESRGTGEQYF
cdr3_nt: TGCGCCAGCAGCCAAGAAAGCCGGGGTACTGGAGAGCAGTACTTC

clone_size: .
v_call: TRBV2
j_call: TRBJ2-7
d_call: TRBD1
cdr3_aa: CASRPGTGGYEQYF
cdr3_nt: TGTGCCAGCAGGCCCGGGACAGGGGGATACGAGCAGTACTTC

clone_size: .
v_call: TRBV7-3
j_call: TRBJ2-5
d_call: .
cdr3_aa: CASSPSAAAEKYF
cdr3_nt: TGTGCCAGCAGCCCCTCGGCAGCGGCCGAAAAGTACTTC

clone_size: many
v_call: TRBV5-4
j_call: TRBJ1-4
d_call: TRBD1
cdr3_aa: CASSSSTGTGDNEKLFF
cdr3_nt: TGTGCCAGCAGCTCCTCAACGGGGACAGGGGATAATGAAAAACTGTTTTTT

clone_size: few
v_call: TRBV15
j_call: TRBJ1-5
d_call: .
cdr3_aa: CATSRAPVGNQPQHF
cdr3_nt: TGTGCCACCAGCAGAGCCCCCGTGGGCAATCAGCCCCAGCATTTT

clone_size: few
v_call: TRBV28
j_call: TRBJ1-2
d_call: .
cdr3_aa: CASSLRQGGYTF
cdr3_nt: TGTGCCAGCAGTTTAAGGCAGGGCGGCTACACCTTC

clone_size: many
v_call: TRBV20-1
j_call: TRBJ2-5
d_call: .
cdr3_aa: CSVYSPGADYF
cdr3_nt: TGCAGTGTTTACTCCCCTGGGGCCGATTACTTC

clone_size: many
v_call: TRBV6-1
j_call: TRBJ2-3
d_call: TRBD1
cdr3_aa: CASSPPGQGGTDTQYF
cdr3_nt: TGTGCCAGCAGTCCCCCGGGACAGGGGGGCACAGATACGCAGTATTTT

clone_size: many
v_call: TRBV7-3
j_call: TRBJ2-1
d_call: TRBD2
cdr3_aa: CASSLAGGGIEQFF
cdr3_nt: TGTGCCAGCAGCTTAGCGGGGGGCGGAATTGAGCAGTTCTTC

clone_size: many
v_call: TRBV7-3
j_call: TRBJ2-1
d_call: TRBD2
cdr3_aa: CASSLELAATGEQFF
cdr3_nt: TGTGCCAGCAGCTTAGAACTAGCGGCTACGGGCGAGCAGTTCTTC

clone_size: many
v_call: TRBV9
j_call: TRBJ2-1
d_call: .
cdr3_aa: CASSVGGRVGNEQFF
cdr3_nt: TGTGCCAGCAGCGTTGGAGGGCGCGTTGGGAATGAGCAGTTCTTC

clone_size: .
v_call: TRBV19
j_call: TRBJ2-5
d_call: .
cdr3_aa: CASSIVGWTSKKKETQYF
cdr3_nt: TGTGCCAGTAGTATAGTAGGTTGGACCTCGAAGAAAAAAGAGACCCAGTACTTC

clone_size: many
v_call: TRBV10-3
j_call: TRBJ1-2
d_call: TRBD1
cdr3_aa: CAIREKTGQNGYTF
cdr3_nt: TGTGCCATCAGGGAGAAGACAGGGCAAAATGGCTACACCTTC

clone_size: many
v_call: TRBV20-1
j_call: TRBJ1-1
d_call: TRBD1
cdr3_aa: CSGRGQYTEAFF
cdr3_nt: TGCAGTGGCAGGGGGCAATACACTGAAGCTTTCTTT

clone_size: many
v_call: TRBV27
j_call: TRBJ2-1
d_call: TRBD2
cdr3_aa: CASSSLAGGVGNEQFF
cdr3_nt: TGTGCCAGCAGTAGCCTAGCGGGAGGGGTGGGGAATGAGCAGTTCTTC

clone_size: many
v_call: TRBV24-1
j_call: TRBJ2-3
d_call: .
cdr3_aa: CATSEAGADTQYF
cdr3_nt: TGTGCCACCAGTGAGGCAGGGGCAGATACGCAGTATTTT

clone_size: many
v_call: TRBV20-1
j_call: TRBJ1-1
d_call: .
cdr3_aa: CSAERAGHEAFF
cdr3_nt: TGCAGTGCTGAGAGGGCGGGACACGAAGCTTTCTTT

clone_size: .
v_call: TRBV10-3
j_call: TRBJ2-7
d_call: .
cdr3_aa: CAISDRPGHNSYEQYF
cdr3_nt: TGTGCCATCAGTGACCGACCGGGACATAACTCCTACGAGCAGTACTTC

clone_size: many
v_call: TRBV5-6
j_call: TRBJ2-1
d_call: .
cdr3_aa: CASSLGLQQFF
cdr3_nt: TGTGCCAGCAGCTTAGGGCTACAGCAGTTCTTC

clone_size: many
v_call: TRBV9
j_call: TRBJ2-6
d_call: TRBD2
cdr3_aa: CASSLRGGLVGANVLTF
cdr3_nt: TGTGCCAGCAGCCTCCGGGGGGGGCTTGTTGGGGCCAACGTCCTGACTTTC

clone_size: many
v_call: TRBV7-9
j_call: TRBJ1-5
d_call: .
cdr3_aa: CASSSGLGNQPQHF
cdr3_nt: TGTGCCAGCAGCTCCGGACTGGGCAATCAGCCCCAGCATTTT

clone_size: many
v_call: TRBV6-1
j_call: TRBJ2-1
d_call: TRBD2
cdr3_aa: CASTPRAGTSRSNEQFF
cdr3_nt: TGTGCCAGCACCCCCCGGGCGGGGACTAGCCGGTCCAATGAGCAGTTCTTC

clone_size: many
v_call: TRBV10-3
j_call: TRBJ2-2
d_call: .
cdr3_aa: CAISLKREELFF
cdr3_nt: TGTGCCATCAGTCTAAAGAGGGAGGAGCTGTTTTTT

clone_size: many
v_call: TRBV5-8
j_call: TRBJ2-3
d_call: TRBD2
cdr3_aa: CASSLLGSGLDTQYF
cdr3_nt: TGTGCCAGCAGCTTGCTTGGTAGCGGGTTAGATACGCAGTATTTT

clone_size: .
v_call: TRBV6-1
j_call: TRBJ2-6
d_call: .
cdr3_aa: CASSEQSGAGANVLTF
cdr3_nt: TGTGCCAGCAGTGAACAGTCAGGGGCTGGGGCCAACGTCCTGACTTTC

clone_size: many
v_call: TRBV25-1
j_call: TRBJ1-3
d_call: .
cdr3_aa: CASSERGRGSGNTIYF
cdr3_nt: TGTGCCAGCAGTGAGAGGGGCAGGGGTTCAGGAAACACCATATATTTT

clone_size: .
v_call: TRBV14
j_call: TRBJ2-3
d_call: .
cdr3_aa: CASSLGLEDTQYF
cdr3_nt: TGTGCCAGCAGCCTGGGCCTGGAAGATACGCAGTATTTT

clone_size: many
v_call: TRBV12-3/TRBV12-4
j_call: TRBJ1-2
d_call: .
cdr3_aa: CASSLAQRAGYTF
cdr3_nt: TGTGCCAGCAGTTTGGCCCAGAGGGCTGGCTACACCTTC

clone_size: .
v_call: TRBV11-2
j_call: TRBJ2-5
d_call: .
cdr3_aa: CASSLSPQGETQYF
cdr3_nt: TGTGCCAGCAGCTTATCCCCTCAGGGTGAGACCCAGTACTTC

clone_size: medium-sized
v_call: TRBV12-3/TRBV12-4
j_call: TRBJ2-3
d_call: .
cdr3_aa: CASRPPTDTQYF
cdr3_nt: TGTGCCAGCCGCCCTCCAACAGATACGCAGTATTTT

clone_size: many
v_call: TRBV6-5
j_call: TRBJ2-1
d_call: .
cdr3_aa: CASSYGRAEGNEQFF
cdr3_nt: TGTGCCAGCAGTTACGGCAGGGCGGAGGGCAATGAGCAGTTCTTC

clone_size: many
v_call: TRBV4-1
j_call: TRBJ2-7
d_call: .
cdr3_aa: CASSQEMSLVYEQYF
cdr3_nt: TGCGCCAGCAGCCAAGAGATGTCACTGGTATACGAGCAGTACTTC

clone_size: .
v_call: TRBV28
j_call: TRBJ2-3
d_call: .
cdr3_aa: CASSSPGSGTDTQYF
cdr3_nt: TGTGCCAGCAGTTCCCCGGGTAGCGGCACAGATACGCAGTATTTT

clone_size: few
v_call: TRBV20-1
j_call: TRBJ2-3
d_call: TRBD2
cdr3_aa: CSASGLAGGGGTQYF
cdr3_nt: TGCAGTGCCAGTGGGCTAGCGGGAGGGGGAGGGACGCAGTATTTT

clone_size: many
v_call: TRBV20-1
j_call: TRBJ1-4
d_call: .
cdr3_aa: CSALAGFGEKLFF
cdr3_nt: TGCAGTGCTCTGGCCGGGTTTGGAGAAAAACTGTTTTTT

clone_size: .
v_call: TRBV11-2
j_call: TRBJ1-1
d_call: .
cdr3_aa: CASSLGTGGGSEAFF
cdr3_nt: TGTGCCAGCAGCTTAGGGACTGGTGGGGGTTCTGAAGCTTTCTTT

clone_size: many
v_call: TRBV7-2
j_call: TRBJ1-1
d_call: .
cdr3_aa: CASSMDSYTEAFF
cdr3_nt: TGTGCCAGCAGCATGGACAGCTACACTGAAGCTTTCTTT

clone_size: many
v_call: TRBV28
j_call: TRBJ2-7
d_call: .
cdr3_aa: CASGGAEAYEQYF
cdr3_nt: TGTGCCAGCGGGGGGGCGGAAGCCTACGAGCAGTACTTC

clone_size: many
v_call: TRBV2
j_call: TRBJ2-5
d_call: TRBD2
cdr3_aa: CASSEQAGGQETQYF
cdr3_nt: TGTGCCAGCAGTGAGCAAGCGGGGGGTCAAGAGACCCAGTACTTC

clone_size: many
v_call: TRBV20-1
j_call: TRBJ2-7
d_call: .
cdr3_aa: CSASTWELNEQYF
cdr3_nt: TGCAGTGCTAGTACGTGGGAGCTCAACGAGCAGTACTTC

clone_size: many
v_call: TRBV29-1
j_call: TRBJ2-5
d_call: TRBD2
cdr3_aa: CSADGTSGSFGTQYF
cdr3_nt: TGCAGCGCCGATGGGACTAGCGGGAGTTTTGGGACCCAGTACTTC

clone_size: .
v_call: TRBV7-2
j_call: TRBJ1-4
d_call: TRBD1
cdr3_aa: CASSLGWTGGEKLFF
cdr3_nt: TGTGCCAGCAGCTTAGGATGGACAGGGGGTGAAAAACTGTTTTTT

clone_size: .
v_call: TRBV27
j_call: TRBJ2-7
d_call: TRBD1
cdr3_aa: CASSLYFSGTGGYEQYF
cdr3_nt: TGTGCCAGCAGTTTATATTTTTCTGGGACAGGGGGCTACGAGCAGTACTTC

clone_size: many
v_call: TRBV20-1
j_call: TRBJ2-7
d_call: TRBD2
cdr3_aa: CSARLAGDNSGEQYF
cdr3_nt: TGCAGTGCCAGACTAGCGGGAGATAATTCGGGCGAGCAGTACTTC

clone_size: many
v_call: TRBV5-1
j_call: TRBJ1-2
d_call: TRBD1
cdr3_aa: CASSLFGTENYGYTF
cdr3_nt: TGCGCCAGCAGCTTATTCGGGACAGAGAACTATGGCTACACCTTC

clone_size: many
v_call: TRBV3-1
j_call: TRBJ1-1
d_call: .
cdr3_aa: CASSPNHGGTEAFF
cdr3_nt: TGTGCCAGCAGCCCCAACCACGGGGGCACTGAAGCTTTCTTT

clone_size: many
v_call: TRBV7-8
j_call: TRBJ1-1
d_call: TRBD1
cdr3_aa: CASSARDRDNTEAFF
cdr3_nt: TGTGCCAGCAGCGCCCGGGACAGGGACAACACTGAAGCTTTCTTT